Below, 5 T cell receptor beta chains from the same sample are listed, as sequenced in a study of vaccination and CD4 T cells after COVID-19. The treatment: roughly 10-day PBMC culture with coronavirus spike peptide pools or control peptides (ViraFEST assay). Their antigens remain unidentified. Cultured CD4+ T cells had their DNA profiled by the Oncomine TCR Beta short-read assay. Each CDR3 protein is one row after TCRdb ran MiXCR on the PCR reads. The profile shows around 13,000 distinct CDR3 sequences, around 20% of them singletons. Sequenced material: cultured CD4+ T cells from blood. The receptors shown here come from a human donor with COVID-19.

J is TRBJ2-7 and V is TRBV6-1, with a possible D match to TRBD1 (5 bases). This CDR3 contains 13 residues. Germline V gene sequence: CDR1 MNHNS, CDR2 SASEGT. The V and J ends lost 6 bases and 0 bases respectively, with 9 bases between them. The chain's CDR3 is CASRTVLSYEQYF. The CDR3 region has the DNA TGTGCCAGCAGGACAGTCCTCTCCTACGAGCAGTACTTC.

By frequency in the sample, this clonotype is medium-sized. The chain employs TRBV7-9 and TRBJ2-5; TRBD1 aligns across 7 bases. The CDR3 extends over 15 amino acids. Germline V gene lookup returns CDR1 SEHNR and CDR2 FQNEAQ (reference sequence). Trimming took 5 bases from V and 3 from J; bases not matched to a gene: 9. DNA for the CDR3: TGTGCCAGCAGCCGGCCCGGGACAGTCGAAGAGACCCAGTACTTC. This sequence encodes CASSRPGTVEETQYF.

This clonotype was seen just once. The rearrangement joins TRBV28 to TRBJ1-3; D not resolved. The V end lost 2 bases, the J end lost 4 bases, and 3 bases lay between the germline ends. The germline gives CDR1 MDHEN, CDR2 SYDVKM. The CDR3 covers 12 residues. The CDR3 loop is CASSLPGNTIYF. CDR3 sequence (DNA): TGTGCCAGCAGTTTACCCGGAAACACCATATATTTT.

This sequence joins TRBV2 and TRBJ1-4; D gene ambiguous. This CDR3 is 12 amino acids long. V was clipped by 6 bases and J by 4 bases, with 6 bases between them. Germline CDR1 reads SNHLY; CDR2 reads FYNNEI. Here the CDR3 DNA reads TGTGCCAGCAGGCAGGATAATGAAAAACTGTTTTTT. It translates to CASRQDNEKLFF.

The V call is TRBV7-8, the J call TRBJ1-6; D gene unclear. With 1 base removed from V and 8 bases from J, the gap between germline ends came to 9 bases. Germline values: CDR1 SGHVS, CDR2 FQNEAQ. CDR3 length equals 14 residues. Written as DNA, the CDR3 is TGTGCCAGCAGCTTAGGTTCCGGTGATTCACCCCTCCACTTT. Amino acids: CASSLGSGDSPLHF.